These 10 T cell receptor beta chains came from one sample sequenced in a study of cytomegalovirus exposure and HLA in healthy donors. Both 60 Vbeta primers and 13 Jbeta primers went into the PCR. Clones were sequenced by immunoSEQ multiplex PCR, and TCRdb holds only the in-frame ones, with some missing. The data show 150,000 to 200,000 clones, 55% to 80% seen once. Source material: PBMCs. Receptors were obtained from a woman aged 18-30 years in good health and CMV-seropositive.

V and J are TRBV15 and TRBJ2-1, with D possibly matching TRBD2 (5 bases). There are 12 residues in the CDR3. V was pared by 1 base and J by 12 bases, with 10 bases between. CDR1 is LNHNV, CDR2 YYDKDF, per germline (reference sequence). The CDR3 here is CATSRVPGGQFF. The CDR3 bases are TGTGCCACCAGCAGAGTACCTGGAGGGCAGTTCTTC.

This clone was seen only once. The V call is TRBV10-3, the J call TRBJ2-7, with D tentatively TRBD2 (6 bases). Germline assignment: CDR1 ENHRY and CDR2 SYGVKD. The germline V and J ends were trimmed by 3 bases and 3 bases, with 18 bases remaining between them. This CDR3 comprises 16 residues. The CDR3 DNA sequence: TGTGCCATCAGTGATTTTACGCGGGGAAGGGGCTACGAGCAGTACTTC. The encoded protein is CAISDFTRGRGYEQYF.

Regarding this clone: Germline is not matched at one junction end, which may reflect a read error. The chain employs TRBV6-1 and TRBJ1-1; 7 bases line up with TRBD1. The CDR3 contains 15 residues. Germline V gives CDR1 MNHNS, CDR2 SASEGT. Here the CDR3 DNA reads TGTACCAGCAGTGAAGGGACAGACGTGAACACTGAAGCTTTCTTT. The encoded protein is CTSSEGTDVNTEAFF.

V gene TRBV7-9 combines with J gene TRBJ2-3; no firm D call. Per the germline V gene, CDR1 is SEHNR and CDR2 is FQNEAQ (reference sequence). This CDR3 spans 14 amino acids. Trimming took 1 base from V and 0 from J, leaving 5 bases between them. CDR3 in DNA: TGTGCCAGCAGCTTAGGGCCTAGCACAGATACGCAGTATTTT. It codes for CASSLGPSTDTQYF.

The chain links TRBV7-9 to TRBJ1-6; TRBD1 matches at 8 bases. Looked up from germline, CDR1 is SEHNR and CDR2 is FQNEAQ (reference sequence). This CDR3 has 14 residues. J lost 10 bases, V lost 5 bases, and 7 bases had no gene match. The CDR3 spells CASSHGQGSSPLHF. The CDR3 DNA is TGTGCCAGCAGCCACGGACAGGGCTCCTCACCCCTCCACTTT.

This rearrangement joins TRBV27 to TRBJ1-4, with D unresolved. V lost 3 bases and J 7 bases, leaving 18 bases between the germline ends. Germline-derived CDR1 and CDR2 are MNHEY and SMNVEV (reference sequence). The CDR3 length is 16 residues. CDR3 DNA: TGTGCCAGCAGTTTTCACCAGGTTCCGGGAGTTGAAAAACTGTTTTTT. Translated: CASSFHQVPGVEKLFF.

V usage is TRBV5-4 and J usage is TRBJ1-1, with 8 bases identical to TRBD1. Germline CDR1 and CDR2: SGHNT and YYREEE (reference sequence). With 4 bases clipped from V and 1 base from J, the junction kept 6 bases outside the gene matches. CDR3 length: 15 residues. The CDR3: CASSRATGENTEAFF. The CDR3 DNA is TGTGCCAGCAGCCGAGCGACAGGGGAGAACACTGAAGCTTTCTTT.

The chain combines TRBV10-3 with TRBJ1-5, with 8 bases matching TRBD1. This CDR3 has 15 residues. The V gene's germline CDR1 is ENHRY and CDR2 SYGVKD. V lost 5 bases and J lost 6; bases outside the gene matches: 9. The CDR3 region has the DNA TGTGCCATCAGTCCCCAGGCAGGGGGCCTTCAGCCCCAGCATTTT. Translating it yields CAISPQAGGLQPQHF.

The chain employs TRBV19 and TRBJ2-1; D remains ambiguous. The V and J ends lost 2 bases and 7 bases respectively, with 3 bases between them. The CDR3 sequence is 11 residues long. Germline V CDR1 and CDR2: LNHDA, SQIVND (reference sequence). CDR3 amino acids: CASSITNEQFF. CDR3 DNA sequence: TGTGCCAGTAGTATAACAAATGAGCAGTTCTTC.

In its sample, this clone was seen a few times. This chain connects TRBV6-5 to TRBJ1-1; no clear D. Trimming stripped 2 bases from V and 6 bases from J, with 13 bases between. Germline values: CDR1 MNHEY, CDR2 SVGAGI. This CDR3 region has 14 residues. The CDR3 sequence: CASSYVGVGAEAFF. As DNA, the CDR3 is TGTGCCAGCAGTTACGTCGGGGTGGGCGCTGAAGCTTTCTTT.